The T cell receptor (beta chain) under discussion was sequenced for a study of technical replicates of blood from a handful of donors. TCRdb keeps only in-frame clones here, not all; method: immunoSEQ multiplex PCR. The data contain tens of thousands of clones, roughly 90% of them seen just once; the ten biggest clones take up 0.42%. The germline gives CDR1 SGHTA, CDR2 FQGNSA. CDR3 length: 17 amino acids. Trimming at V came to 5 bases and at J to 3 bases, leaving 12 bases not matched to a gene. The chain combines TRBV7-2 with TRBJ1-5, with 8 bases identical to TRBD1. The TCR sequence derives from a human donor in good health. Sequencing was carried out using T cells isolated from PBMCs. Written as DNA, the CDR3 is TGTGCCAGCAGCCCAGGGGCAGGGGGCGAAAACAATCAGCCCCAGCATTTT. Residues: CASSPGAGGENNQPQHF.